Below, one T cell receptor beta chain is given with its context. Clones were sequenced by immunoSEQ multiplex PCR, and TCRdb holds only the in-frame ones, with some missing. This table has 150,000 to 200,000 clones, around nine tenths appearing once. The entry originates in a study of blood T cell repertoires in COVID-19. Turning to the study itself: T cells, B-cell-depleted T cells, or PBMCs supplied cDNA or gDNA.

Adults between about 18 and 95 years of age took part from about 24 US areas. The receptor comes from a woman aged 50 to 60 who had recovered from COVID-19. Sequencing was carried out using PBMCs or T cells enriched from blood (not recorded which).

CDR3 in DNA: TGTGCCAGCAGTTACTCGAGGCTAGCGGGCCCCACAGATACGCAGTATTTT. Translating gives CASSYSRLAGPTDTQYF. This chain connects TRBV6-2 or TRBV6-3 to TRBJ2-3, with TRBD2 identical over 8 bases. CDR3 length equals 17 residues. Germline V gives CDR1 MNHEY, CDR2 SVGEGT. Trimming cost V 0 bases and J 2 bases; bases outside gene matches: 7.